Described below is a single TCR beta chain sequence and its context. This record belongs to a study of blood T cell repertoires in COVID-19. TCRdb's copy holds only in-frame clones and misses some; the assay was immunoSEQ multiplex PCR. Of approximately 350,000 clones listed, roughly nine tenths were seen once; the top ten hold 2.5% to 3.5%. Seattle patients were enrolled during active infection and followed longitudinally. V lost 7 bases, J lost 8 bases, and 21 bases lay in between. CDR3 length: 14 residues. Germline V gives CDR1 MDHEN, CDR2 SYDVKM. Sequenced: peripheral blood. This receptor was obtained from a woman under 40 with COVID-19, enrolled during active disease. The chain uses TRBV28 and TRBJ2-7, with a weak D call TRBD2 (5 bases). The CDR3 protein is CASITPGYEGKQYF. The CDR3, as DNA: TGTGCCAGCATCACTCCGGGGTACGAGGGTAAGCAGTACTTC.